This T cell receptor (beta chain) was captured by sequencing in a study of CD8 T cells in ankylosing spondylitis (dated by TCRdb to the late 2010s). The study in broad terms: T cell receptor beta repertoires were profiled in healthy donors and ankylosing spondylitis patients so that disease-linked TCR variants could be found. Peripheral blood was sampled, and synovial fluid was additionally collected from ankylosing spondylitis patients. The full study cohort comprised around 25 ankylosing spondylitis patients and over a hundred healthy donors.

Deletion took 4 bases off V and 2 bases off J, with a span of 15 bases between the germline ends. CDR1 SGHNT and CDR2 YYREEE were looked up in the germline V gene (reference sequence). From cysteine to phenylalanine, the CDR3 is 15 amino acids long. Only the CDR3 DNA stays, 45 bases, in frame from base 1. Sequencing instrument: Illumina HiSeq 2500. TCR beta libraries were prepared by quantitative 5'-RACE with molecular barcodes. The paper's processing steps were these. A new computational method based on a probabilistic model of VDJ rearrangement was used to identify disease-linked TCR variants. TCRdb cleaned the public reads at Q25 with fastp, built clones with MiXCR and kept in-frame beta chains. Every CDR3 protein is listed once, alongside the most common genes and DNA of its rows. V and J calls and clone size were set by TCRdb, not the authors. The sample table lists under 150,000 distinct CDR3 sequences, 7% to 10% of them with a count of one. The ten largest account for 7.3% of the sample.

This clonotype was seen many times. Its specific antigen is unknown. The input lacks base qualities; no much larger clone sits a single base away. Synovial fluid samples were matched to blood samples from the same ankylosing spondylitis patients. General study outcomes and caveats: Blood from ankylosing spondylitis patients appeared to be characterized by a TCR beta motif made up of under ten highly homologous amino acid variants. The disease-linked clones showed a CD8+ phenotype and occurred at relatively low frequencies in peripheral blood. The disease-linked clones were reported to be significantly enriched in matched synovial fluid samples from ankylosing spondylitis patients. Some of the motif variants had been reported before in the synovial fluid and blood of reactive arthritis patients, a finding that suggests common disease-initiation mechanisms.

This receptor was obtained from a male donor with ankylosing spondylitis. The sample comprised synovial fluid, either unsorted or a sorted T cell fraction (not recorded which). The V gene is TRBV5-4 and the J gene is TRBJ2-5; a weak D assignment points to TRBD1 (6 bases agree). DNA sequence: TGTGCCAGCAGCCCCCCAGGGGTAGGACAAGAGACCCAGTACTTC. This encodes CASSPPGVGQETQYF.